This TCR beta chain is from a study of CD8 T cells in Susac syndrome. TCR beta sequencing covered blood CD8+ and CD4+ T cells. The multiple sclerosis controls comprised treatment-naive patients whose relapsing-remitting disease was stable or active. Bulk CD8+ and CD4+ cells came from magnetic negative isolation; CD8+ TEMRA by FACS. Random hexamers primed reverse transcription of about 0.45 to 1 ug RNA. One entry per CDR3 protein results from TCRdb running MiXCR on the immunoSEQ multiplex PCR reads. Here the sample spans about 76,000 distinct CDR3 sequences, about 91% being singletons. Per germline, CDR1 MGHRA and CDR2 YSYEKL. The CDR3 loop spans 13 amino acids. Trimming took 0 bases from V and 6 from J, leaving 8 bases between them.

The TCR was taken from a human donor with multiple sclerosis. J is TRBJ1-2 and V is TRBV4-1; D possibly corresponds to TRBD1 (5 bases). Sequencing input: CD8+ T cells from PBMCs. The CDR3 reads CASSQELGDGYTF. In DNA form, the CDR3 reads TGCGCCAGCAGCCAAGAGTTGGGGGATGGCTACACCTTC.